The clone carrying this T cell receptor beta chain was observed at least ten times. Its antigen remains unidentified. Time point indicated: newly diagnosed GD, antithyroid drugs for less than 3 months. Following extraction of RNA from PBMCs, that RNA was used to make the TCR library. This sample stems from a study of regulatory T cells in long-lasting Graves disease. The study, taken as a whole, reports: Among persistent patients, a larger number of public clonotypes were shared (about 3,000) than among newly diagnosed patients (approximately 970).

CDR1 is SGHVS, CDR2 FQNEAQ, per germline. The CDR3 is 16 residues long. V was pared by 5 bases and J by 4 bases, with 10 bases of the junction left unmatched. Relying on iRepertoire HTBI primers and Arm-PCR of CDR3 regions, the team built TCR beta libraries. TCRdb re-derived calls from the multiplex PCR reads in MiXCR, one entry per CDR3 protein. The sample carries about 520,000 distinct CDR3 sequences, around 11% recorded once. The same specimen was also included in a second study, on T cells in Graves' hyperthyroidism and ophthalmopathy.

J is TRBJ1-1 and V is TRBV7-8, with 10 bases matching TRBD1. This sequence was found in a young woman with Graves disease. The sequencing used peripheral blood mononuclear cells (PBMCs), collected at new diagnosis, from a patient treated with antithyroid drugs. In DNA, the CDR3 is TGTGCCAGCAGCCGTTATGGGACAGGGGCGACCACTGAAGCTTTCTTT. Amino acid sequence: CASSRYGTGATTEAFF.